This is a list of T cell receptor beta chains from one sample in a study of T cells in Graves' hyperthyroidism and ophthalmopathy. Via MiXCR, TCRdb re-called the multiplex PCR reads, giving one row per CDR3 protein. The sample lists about 290,000 distinct CDR3 sequences, around 15% occurring once. The sample comprised blood. The origin of the receptors is an older woman with Graves' ophthalmopathy. Each CDR3 is given with its conserved first and last residue. The listing skips clone size in some rows; elsewhere it reads once, few, many or a size class.

J: TRBJ2-2; V: TRBV4-3; size: few; CDR3: CASSQGRWGTGELFF
J: TRBJ1-5; V: TRBV2; size: few; CDR3: CASSEARRNQPQHF
J: TRBJ2-3; V: TRBV24-1; size: many; CDR3: CATSDPSGGSSDTQYF
J: TRBJ1-5; V: TRBV30; size: many; CDR3: CAWRGQASNQPQHF
J: TRBJ1-5; V: TRBV28; size: NA; CDR3: CASSLSGTYSNQPQHF
J: TRBJ2-1; V: TRBV24-1; size: many; CDR3: CATSDPKYYNEQFF
J: TRBJ2-3; V: TRBV27; size: many; CDR3: CARRGSPDTQYF
J: TRBJ1-1; V: TRBV29-1; size: few; CDR3: CSAANTATEAFF
J: TRBJ2-3; V: TRBV7-2; size: NA; CDR3: CASSYGAGTSTDTQYF
J: TRBJ2-5; V: TRBV11-2; size: many; CDR3: CASSSPREVGETQYF
J: TRBJ2-4; V: TRBV7-2; size: NA; CDR3: CASSLYQGGLDIQYF
J: TRBJ1-5; V: TRBV7-9; size: few; CDR3: CASSLDGPDSNQPQHF
J: TRBJ2-7; V: TRBV3-1; size: many; CDR3: CASSQELKFYEQYF
J: TRBJ1-2; V: TRBV28; size: few; CDR3: CASSPRSENYGYTF
J: TRBJ1-5; V: TRBV7-2; size: many; CDR3: CASSPSEVQPQHF
J: TRBJ2-5; V: TRBV6-2/TRBV6-3; size: NA; CDR3: CASSYEETQYF
J: TRBJ1-2; V: TRBV11-2; size: many; CDR3: CASSRSGAVYGYTF
J: TRBJ2-3; V: TRBV5-1; size: many; CDR3: CASSLQLTDTQYF
J: TRBJ2-5; V: TRBV20-1; size: NA; CDR3: CSATWTVAETQYF
J: TRBJ1-2; V: TRBV27; size: many; CDR3: CASSINSGFNYGYTF
J: TRBJ2-6; V: TRBV7-8; size: many; CDR3: CASSPQGIGANVLTF
J: TRBJ2-5; V: TRBV3-1; size: NA; CDR3: CASSQGSGTQYF
J: TRBJ1-2; V: TRBV5-6; size: few; CDR3: CASSLLGVTNYGYTF
J: TRBJ1-1; V: TRBV2; size: many; CDR3: CASSQQARVTEAFF
J: TRBJ1-2; V: TRBV20-1; size: NA; CDR3: CSASSVGPYGYTF
J: TRBJ2-1; V: TRBV10-1; size: few; CDR3: CASPEARRDEQFF
J: TRBJ2-3; V: TRBV7-6; size: many; CDR3: CASSLVAGSSTDTQYF
J: TRBJ2-5; V: TRBV11-2; size: NA; CDR3: CASSTIAGGQETQYF